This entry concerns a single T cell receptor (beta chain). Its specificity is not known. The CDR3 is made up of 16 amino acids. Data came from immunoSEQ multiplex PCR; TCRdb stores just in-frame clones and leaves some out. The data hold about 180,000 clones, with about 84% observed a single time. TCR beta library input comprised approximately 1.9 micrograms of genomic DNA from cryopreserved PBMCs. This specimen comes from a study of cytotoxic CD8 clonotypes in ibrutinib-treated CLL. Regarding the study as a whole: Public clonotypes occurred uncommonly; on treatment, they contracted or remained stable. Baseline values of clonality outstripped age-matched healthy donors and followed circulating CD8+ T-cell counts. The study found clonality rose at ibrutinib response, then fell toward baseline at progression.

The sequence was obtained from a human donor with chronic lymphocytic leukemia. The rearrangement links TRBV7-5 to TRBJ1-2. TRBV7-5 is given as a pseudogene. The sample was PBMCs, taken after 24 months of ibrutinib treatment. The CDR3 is CVRSPVPGRDLYGYTF. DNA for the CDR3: TGTGTCAGAAGCCCCGTACCGGGACGGGACCTATATGGCTACACCTTC.